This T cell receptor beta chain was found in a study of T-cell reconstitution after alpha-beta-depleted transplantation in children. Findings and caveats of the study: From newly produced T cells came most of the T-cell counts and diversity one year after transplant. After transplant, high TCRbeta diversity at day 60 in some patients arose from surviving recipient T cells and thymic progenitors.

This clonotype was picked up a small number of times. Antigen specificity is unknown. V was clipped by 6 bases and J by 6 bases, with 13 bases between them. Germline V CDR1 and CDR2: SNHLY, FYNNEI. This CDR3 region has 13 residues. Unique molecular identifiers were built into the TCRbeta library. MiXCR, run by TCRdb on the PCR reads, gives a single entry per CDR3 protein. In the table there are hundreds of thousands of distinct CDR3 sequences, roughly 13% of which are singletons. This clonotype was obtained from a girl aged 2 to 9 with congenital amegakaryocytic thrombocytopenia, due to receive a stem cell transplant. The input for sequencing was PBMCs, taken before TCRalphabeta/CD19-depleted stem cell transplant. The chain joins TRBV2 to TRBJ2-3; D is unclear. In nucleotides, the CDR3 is TGTGCCAGCAGGGAAAGGGCCGGGGATACGCAGTATTTT. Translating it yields CASRERAGDTQYF.